The 5 T cell receptor beta chains below all came from one sample that was sequenced in a study of CD4 and CD8 cells across lung adenocarcinoma regions. One entry per CDR3 protein results from TCRdb running MiXCR on the PCR reads. The sample has just over 20,000 distinct CDR3 sequences, roughly half seen once. Sequenced input: CD8+ T cells from the center of a lung tumor. All receptors derive from a female donor with lung adenocarcinoma. The CD4 and CD8 labels of this study may be unreliable.

Details on this clonotype: Mismatch with germline at one junction end may stem from a read error. The chain has TRBV6-1 and TRBJ2-3; D unclear. This CDR3 region has 14 residues. CDR1 is MNHNS, CDR2 SASEGT, per germline. In DNA, the CDR3 is TGTGCGGGCCTTCAGGCAGTGAGCAGAGATACGCAGTATTTT. It yields the protein CAGLQAVSRDTQYF.

This clonotype has a handful of counts. The chain uses TRBV6-1 and TRBJ1-1; D is perhaps TRBD1 (5 bases). The ends were cut back, 2 bases at V and 1 base at J, with 11 bases in the middle. This CDR3 region has 15 residues. The V gene's germline CDR1 is MNHNS and CDR2 SASEGT. The DNA of the CDR3 is TGTGCCAGCAGTGAACCAGCCGGGGGGAACACTGAAGCTTTCTTT. It specifies CASSEPAGGNTEAFF.

V and J are TRBV10-2 and TRBJ2-5; 8 positions match TRBD2. Germline V CDR1 and CDR2: WSHSY, SAAADI. The CDR3 has 14 amino acids. Here the CDR3 reads CAGSGGRGGETQYF. CDR3 coding DNA: TGCGCGGGGAGCGGGGGCCGGGGGGGAGAGACCCAGTACTTC.

J is TRBJ2-5 and V is TRBV27; 7 bases are a match to TRBD2. The germline V gene has CDR1 MNHEY and CDR2 SMNVEV (reference sequence). V was pared by 9 bases and J by 1 base, with 11 bases of the junction left unmatched. The CDR3 length is 15 residues. CDR3 residues: CARGQRGRVQETQYF. The CDR3 region has the DNA TGTGCCAGGGGGCAGCGGGGCCGAGTCCAAGAGACCCAGTACTTC.

The genes are TRBV6-5 and TRBJ2-1; no clear D. The DNA matches TRBJ2-7 better at its end, which makes the J call doubtful. This CDR3 has 14 residues. Germline assignment: CDR1 MNHEY and CDR2 SVGAGI. In DNA, the CDR3 is TGTGCCAGCAGTTACTCGTCAGCCTCCTACGAGCAGTACTTC. Protein product: CASSYSSASYEQYF.